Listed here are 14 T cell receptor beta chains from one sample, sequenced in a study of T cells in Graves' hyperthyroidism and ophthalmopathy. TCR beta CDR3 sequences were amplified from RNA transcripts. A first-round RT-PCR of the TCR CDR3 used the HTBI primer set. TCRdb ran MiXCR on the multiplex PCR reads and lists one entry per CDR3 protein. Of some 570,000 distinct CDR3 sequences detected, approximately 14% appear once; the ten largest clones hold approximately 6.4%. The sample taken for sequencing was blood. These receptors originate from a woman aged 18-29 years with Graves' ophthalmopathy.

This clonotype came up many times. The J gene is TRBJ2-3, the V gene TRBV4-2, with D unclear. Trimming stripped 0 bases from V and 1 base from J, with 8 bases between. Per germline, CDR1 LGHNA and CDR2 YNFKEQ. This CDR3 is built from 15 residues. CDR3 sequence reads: CASSQEDGGTDTQYF. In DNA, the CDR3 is TGTGCCAGCAGCCAAGAGGACGGAGGCACAGATACGCAGTATTTT.

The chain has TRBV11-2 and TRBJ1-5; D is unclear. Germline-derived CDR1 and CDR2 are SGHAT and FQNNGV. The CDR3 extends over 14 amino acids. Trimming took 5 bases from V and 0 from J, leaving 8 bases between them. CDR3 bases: TGTGCCAGCAGCCGATTTAATAGCAATCAGCCCCAGCATTTT. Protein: CASSRFNSNQPQHF.

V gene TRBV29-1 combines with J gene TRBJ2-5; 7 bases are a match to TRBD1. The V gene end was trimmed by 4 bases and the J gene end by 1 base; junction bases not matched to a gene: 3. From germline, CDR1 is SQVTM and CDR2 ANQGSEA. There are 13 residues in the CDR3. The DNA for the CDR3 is TGCAGCGTTGGGGGGACAGCCCAAGAGACCCAGTACTTC. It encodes CSVGGTAQETQYF.

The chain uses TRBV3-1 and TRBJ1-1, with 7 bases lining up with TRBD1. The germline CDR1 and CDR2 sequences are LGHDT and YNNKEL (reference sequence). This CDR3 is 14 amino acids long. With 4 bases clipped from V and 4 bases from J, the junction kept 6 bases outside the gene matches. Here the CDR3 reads CASSPDRRVTEAFF. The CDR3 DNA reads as TGTGCCAGCAGCCCGGACAGGCGGGTCACTGAAGCTTTCTTT.

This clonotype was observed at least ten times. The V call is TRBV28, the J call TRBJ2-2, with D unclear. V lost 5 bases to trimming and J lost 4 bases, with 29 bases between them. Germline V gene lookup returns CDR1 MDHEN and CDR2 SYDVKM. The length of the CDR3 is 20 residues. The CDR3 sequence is CASSPNLSSSSLSGTGELFF. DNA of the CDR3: TGTGCCAGCAGTCCAAACCTTTCGAGTAGTAGTCTCTCAGGCACCGGGGAGCTGTTTTTT.

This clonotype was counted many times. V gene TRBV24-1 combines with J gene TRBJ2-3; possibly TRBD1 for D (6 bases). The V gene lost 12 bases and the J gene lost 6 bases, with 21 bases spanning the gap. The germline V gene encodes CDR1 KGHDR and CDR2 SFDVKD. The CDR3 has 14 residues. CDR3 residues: CAPRPGQYSDTQYF. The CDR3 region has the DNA TGTGCCCCCCGGCCGGGACAATATTCGGATACGCAGTATTTT.

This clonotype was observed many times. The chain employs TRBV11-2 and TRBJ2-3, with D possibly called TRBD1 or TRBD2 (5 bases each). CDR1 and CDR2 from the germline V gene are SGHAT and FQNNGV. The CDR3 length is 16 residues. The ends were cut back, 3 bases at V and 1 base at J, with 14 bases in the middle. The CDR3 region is CASSLGVRTRTDTQYF. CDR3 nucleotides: TGTGCCAGCAGCTTGGGGGTGCGGACCCGCACAGATACGCAGTATTTT.

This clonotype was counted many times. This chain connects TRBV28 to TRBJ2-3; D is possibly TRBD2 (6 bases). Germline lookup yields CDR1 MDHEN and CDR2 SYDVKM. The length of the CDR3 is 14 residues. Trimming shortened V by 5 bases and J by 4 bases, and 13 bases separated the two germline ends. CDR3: CASSLTSMADTQYF. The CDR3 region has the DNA TGTGCCAGCAGTCTCACTAGCATGGCAGATACGCAGTATTTT. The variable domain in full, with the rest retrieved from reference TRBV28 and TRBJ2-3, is DVKVTQSSRYLVKRTGEKVFLECVQDMDHENMFWYRQDPGLGLRLIYFSYDVKMKEKGDIPEGYSVSREKKERFSLILESASTNQTSMYLCASSLTSMADTQYFGPGTRLTVL.

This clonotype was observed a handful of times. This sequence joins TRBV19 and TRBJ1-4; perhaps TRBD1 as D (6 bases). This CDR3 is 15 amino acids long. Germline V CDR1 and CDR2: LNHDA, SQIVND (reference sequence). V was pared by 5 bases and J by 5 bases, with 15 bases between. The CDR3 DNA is TGTGCCAGTAGTGCCAACAGGGTACGAAATGAAAAACTGTTTTTT. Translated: CASSANRVRNEKLFF.

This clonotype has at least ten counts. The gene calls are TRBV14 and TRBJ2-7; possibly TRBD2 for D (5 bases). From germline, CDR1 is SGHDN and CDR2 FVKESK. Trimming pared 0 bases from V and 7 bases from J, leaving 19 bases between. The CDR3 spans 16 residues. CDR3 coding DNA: TGTGCCAGCAGCCAAGATCTCGCTCACAACTCGGGAGAGCAGTACTTC. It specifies CASSQDLAHNSGEQYF.

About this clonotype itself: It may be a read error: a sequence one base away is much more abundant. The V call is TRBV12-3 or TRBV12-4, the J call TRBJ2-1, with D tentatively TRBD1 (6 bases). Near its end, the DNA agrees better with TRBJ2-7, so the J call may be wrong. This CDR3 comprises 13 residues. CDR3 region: CASRTGGYNEQYF. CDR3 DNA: TGTGCCAGCAGGACAGGTGGCTACAATGAGCAGTACTTC.

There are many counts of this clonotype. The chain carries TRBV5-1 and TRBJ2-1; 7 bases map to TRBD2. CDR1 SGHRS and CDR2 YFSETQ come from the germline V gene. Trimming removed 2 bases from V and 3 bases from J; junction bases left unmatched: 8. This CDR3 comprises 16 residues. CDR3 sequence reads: CASSFGRERLYNEQFF. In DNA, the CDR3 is TGCGCCAGCAGCTTCGGGCGGGAGCGCCTCTACAATGAGCAGTTCTTC.

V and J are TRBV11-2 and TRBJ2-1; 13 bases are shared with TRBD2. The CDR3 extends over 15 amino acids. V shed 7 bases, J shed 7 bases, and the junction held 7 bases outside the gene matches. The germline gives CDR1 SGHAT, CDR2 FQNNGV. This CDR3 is CASTRTSGSGNEQFF. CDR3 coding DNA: TGTGCCAGCACCCGGACTAGCGGGAGTGGGAATGAGCAGTTCTTC. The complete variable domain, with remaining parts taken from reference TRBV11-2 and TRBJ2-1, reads EAGVAQSPRYKIIEKRQSVAFWCNPISGHATLYWYQQILGQGPKLLIQFQNNGVVDDSQLPKDRFSAERLKGVDSTLKIQPAKLEDSAVYLCASTRTSGSGNEQFFGPGTRLTVL.

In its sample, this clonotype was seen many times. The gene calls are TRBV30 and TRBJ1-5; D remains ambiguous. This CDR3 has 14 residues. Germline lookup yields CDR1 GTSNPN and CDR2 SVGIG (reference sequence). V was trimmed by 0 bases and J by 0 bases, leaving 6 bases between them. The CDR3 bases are TGTGCCTGGAGTGTCACCAGTAGCAATCAGCCCCAGCATTTT. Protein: CAWSVTSSNQPQHF.